This T cell receptor (beta chain) emerged from a study of blood T cell repertoires in COVID-19. Study summary: Italy, Spain and the United States were the sources of the convalescent and acute COVID-19 samples.

The CDR3 has 15 amino acids. Trimming removed 4 bases at V and 4 bases at J, with 13 bases between. Germline V gene sequence: CDR1 MNHEY, CDR2 SMNVEV (reference sequence). Generated by immunoSEQ multiplex PCR, the TCRdb table keeps only in-frame clones and is missing some. The sample records around 70,000 clones, 70% to 90% being singletons. What was sequenced was peripheral blood. The chain links TRBV27 to TRBJ1-4; no definite D call. The sequence came from a woman at least 80 years old with active or convalescent COVID-19. In DNA form, the CDR3 reads TGTGCCAGCAGTTCTTATGAGGGTCATAATGAAAAACTGTTTTTT. It yields the protein CASSSYEGHNEKLFF.